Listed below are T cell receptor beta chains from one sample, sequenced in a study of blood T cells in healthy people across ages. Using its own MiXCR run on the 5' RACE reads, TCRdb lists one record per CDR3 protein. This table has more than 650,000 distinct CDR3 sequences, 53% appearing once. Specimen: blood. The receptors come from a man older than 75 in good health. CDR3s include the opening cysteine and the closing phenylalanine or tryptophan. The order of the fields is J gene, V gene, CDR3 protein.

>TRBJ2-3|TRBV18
CASSISGIVTDTQYF
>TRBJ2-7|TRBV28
CASSQDLGQGLKQYF
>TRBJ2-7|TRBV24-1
CATSDLNDNEQYF
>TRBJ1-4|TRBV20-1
CSARDPREANEKLFF
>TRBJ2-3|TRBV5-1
CATGPETTTDTQYF
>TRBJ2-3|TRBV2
CASSEALRRDTPAYF
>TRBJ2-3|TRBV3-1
CASSQDGGLRDTQYF
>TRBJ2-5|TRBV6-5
CASSYSEVQETQYF
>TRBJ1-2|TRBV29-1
CSVGPEDGYTF
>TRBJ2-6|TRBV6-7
CASSLRGGVHGGANVLTF
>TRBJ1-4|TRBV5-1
CASRAGPATNEKLFF
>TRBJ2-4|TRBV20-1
CSASRQQHTEQYF
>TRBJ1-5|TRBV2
CASSRGQGLEPQHF
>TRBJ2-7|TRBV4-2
CASSGGGLYEQYF